The 3 T cell receptor beta chains below all came from one sample that was sequenced in a study of beta chain features in type 1 diabetes. Study-level points and caveats: Researchers report that Type 1 diabetes patients had moderately but significantly shorter TCRB CDR3s across all four CD4+ subsets.

Antigens for these TCRs are unknown. cDNA synthesis used the whole RNA isolate, giving expressed TCRB sequences. The method was immunoSEQ multiplex PCR; TCRdb's version includes in-frame clones alone and lacks a portion of them. The sample contains about 25,000 clones, about 70% of which appear only once. The sample comprised stem cell memory CD4+ T cells from blood. The receptors here all came from a woman aged 40-49 years with type 1 diabetes.

V gene TRBV10-3 combines with J gene TRBJ2-4, with TRBD2 matching 8 bases. The CDR3 is 14 amino acids. Germline V lookup: CDR1 ENHRY, CDR2 SYGVKD. V gave up 2 bases and J gave up 3 bases; unmatched junction bases: 0. CDR3: CAISEAGGKNIQYF. The CDR3 nucleotides are TGTGCCATCAGTGAGGCGGGGGGCAAAAACATTCAGTACTTC.

This chain connects TRBV5-6 to TRBJ1-5, with D hard to call. In germline, CDR1 is SGHDT, CDR2 YYEEEE. CDR3 size: 14 residues. With 2 bases removed from V and 7 bases from J, the gap between germline ends came to 13 bases. The chain's CDR3 is CASSFSGEEQPQHF. In DNA, the CDR3 is TGTGCCAGCAGCTTTTCGGGAGAGGAACAGCCCCAGCATTTT.

This sequence joins TRBV6-6 and TRBJ1-6, with 7 bases fitting TRBD1. The CDR3 is 14 residues long. The junction had 9 bases not matched to a gene; V was cut back by 7 bases and J by 9 bases. Germline V CDR1 and CDR2: MNHNY, SVGAGI (reference sequence). The CDR3 sequence: CASTYGTVRSPLHF. In nucleotides, the CDR3 is TGTGCCAGCACCTACGGGACAGTGCGTTCACCCCTCCACTTT.